This TCR beta chain appears in the sequencing data of a study of blood T cell repertoires in COVID-19. From germline, CDR1 is SGHDT and CDR2 YYEEEE. The ends lost 4 bases at V and 3 bases at J; junction bases unmatched: 15. This CDR3 comprises 19 residues. Original data processing: From reference gene primer amplification, estimates of nucleated cell counts were derived. TCRdb keeps only in-frame clones here, not all; method: immunoSEQ multiplex PCR. V and J calls plus clone size are reproduced from that table; the DNA served to infer D and trimming. Of over 250,000 clones listed, nearly 90% are singletons.

The sequencing sample was made of PBMCs or T cells enriched from blood (not recorded which). The chain uses TRBV5-6 and TRBJ1-6, with 8 nucleotides matching TRBD1. The sequence was collected from a woman younger than 45 who had recovered from COVID-19. In DNA, the CDR3 is TGTGCCAGCAGCCGACTTGGGGCAGGGGGCATGGGCTATAATTCACCCCTCCACTTT. This encodes CASSRLGAGGMGYNSPLHF.